This TCR beta chain is from a study of OX40 agonist ivuxolimab in advanced cancers. About the research overall: Partial responses occurred in Three dose-escalation patients, one with hepatocellular carcinoma and two with cutaneous melanoma.

Per germline, CDR1 WNHNN and CDR2 SYGVQD (reference sequence). V was trimmed by 5 bases and J by 2 bases, leaving 8 bases between them. CDR3 length: 13 amino acids. Points on this clone: Its antigen is unknown.

Sequencing used immunoSEQ multiplex PCR; TCRdb keeps in-frame clones, though not all of them. This table has 50,000 or so clones, 80% to 85% appearing once. General study results and limits: Averaged across samples, CD8+ T cells carried more expanded clones than CD4+ did.

This chain joins TRBV10-1 and TRBJ2-3; D ambiguous. The receptor was derived from an adult with an advanced solid tumor such as melanoma, head and neck, liver or kidney cancer. Material: CD4+ or CD8+ T cells sorted from blood, obtained in a trial of the OX40 agonist ivuxolimab. This chain's CDR3 is CASSRHFTDTQYF. Here the CDR3 DNA reads TGCGCCAGCAGTAGACACTTCACAGATACGCAGTATTTT.